What follows are 26 T cell receptor beta chains derived from one specimen sequenced in a study of OX40 agonist ivuxolimab in advanced cancers. This table comes from immunoSEQ multiplex PCR, and its TCRdb copy is limited to in-frame clones, with some not included. The sample consists of around 67,000 clones, 88% of them appearing once. Here the sequenced sample was CD4+ or CD8+ T cells sorted from blood, taken in a trial of the OX40 agonist ivuxolimab. The receptors here all came from an adult with an advanced solid tumor such as melanoma, head and neck, liver or kidney cancer.

As regards this clone: Different DNA sequences within this sample yield the same CDR3. The V gene is TRBV5-1, the J gene TRBJ2-3; TRBD2 might be the D (6 bases). Germline CDR1 and CDR2: SGHRS and YFSETQ. The V and J ends lost 0 bases and 0 bases respectively, with 11 bases between them. CDR3 length equals 16 residues. CDR3 protein: CASSLDGTSSTDTQYF. The CDR3 DNA reads as TGCGCCAGCAGCTTGGATGGGACTTCTAGCACAGATACGCAGTATTTT.

This chain connects TRBV2 to TRBJ2-2; unclear D gene. This CDR3 is 13 amino acids long. The V and J ends lost 6 bases and 1 base respectively, with 6 bases between them. Per the germline V gene, CDR1 is SNHLY and CDR2 is FYNNEI. In DNA, the CDR3 is TGTGCCAGCAGAACCGGGAACACCGGGGAGCTGTTTTTT. It translates to CASRTGNTGELFF. Looking up the rest from reference TRBV2 and TRBJ2-2 gives the full variable domain: EPEVTQTPSHQVTQMGQEVILRCVPISNHLYFYWYRQILGQKVEFLVSFYNNEISEKSEIFDDQFSVERPDGSNFTLKIRSTKLEDSAMYFCASRTGNTGELFFGEGSRLTVL.

This sequence joins TRBV14 and TRBJ2-5; 10 nucleotides match TRBD2. The V and J ends lost 4 bases and 4 bases, in that order; junction bases with no gene match: 9. From germline, CDR1 is SGHDN and CDR2 FVKESK. The CDR3 is made up of 16 amino acids. The CDR3 here is CASSRSGGAIGETQYF. DNA of the CDR3: TGTGCCAGCAGCCGGAGCGGGGGGGCCATAGGAGAGACCCAGTACTTC.

This chain links TRBV28 with TRBJ2-7; D not certain. V lost 5 bases and J lost 3, with 5 bases in between. The length of the CDR3 is 11 residues. Germline V gives CDR1 MDHEN, CDR2 SYDVKM. The CDR3 here is CASSRLYEQYF. In DNA, the CDR3 is TGTGCCAGCAGTAGACTCTACGAGCAGTACTTC.

The chain carries TRBV5-1 and TRBJ2-3; the match to TRBD2 covers 10 bases. Germline loops: CDR1 SGHRS, CDR2 YFSETQ. Trimming cost V 5 bases and J 2 bases; bases outside gene matches: 5. The CDR3 length is 15 residues. DNA of the CDR3: TGCGCCAGCAGGAAACTAGCGGGGAACACAGATACGCAGTATTTT. Protein product: CASRKLAGNTDTQYF. Together with reference TRBV5-1 and TRBJ2-3, the CDR3 gives the full variable domain: KAGVTQTPRYLIKTRGQQVTLSCSPISGHRSVSWYQQTPGQGLQFLFEYFSETQRNKGNFPGRFSGRQFSNSRSEMNVSTLELGDSALYLCASRKLAGNTDTQYFGPGTRLTVL.

The rearrangement uses TRBV7-2 and TRBJ2-3; 7 bases are a match to TRBD2. The V gene's germline CDR1 is SGHTA and CDR2 FQGNSA. CDR3 size: 16 residues. Trimming removed 5 bases from V and 0 bases from J; junction bases left unmatched: 8. The CDR3 DNA sequence: TGTGCCAGCAGCCTCCGCGGGAGAGGCAGCACAGATACGCAGTATTTT. Protein product: CASSLRGRGSTDTQYF. Supplemented by reference TRBV7-2 and TRBJ2-3, the full variable domain reads GAGVSQSPSNKVTEKGKDVELRCDPISGHTALYWYRQSLGQGLEFLIYFQGNSAPDKSGLPSDRFSAERTGGSVSTLTIQRTQQEDSAVYLCASSLRGRGSTDTQYFGPGTRLTVL.

The J gene is TRBJ2-7, the V gene TRBV28; TRBD2 is a possible D gene (6 bases). The CDR3 is 15 amino acids. The germline gives CDR1 MDHEN, CDR2 SYDVKM. The V gene lost 2 bases and the J gene lost 0 bases, with 11 bases spanning the gap. As DNA, the CDR3 is TGTGCCAGCAGTTTAGAGGGAGCGGGCTCCTACGAGCAGTACTTC. Translation: CASSLEGAGSYEQYF.

This clone has more than one count but fewer than ten. The gene calls are TRBV4-3 and TRBJ1-6; D not resolved. Trimming removed 1 base from V and 7 bases from J, with 8 bases in between. This CDR3 is 14 amino acids long. In germline, CDR1 is LGHNA, CDR2 YSLEER. CDR3 sequence: CASSQGGSNSPLHF. The CDR3 DNA reads TGCGCCAGCAGCCAAGGCGGCAGCAATTCACCCCTCCACTTT.

The genes are TRBV19 and TRBJ2-1; possible D gene TRBD2, 5 bases. The CDR3 totals 16 residues. Trimming took off 4 bases at V and 0 bases at J, with 13 bases between the two ends. The germline V gene encodes CDR1 LNHDA and CDR2 SQIVND (reference sequence). The CDR3 region is CASSRGAGSSYNEQFF. The CDR3 DNA sequence: TGTGCCAGTAGTAGGGGAGCTGGGAGCTCCTACAATGAGCAGTTCTTC.

Regarding this clone: Its ends do not fully match the called genes, so a read error is possible. The chain has TRBV29-1 and TRBJ1-3; D is ambiguous. Germline values: CDR1 SQVTM, CDR2 ANQGSEA. CDR3 length: 13 amino acids. The CDR3 DNA sequence: TGCAGCGCCGGAACGAGCTCTGGAAACACCATATACTTT. This gives the protein CSAGTSSGNTIYF.

The chain has TRBV5-1 and TRBJ2-5, with a possible D match to TRBD2 (6 bases). In germline, CDR1 is SGHRS, CDR2 YFSETQ. This CDR3 contains 14 residues. The V and J ends lost 5 bases and 3 bases respectively, with 14 bases between them. CDR3 bases: TGCGCCAGCAGGTTACTAGCAGTAGAAGAGACCCAGTACTTC. Translated: CASRLLAVEETQYF.

The chain carries TRBV28 and TRBJ2-1; 8 nucleotides match TRBD2. The CDR3 totals 15 residues. With V trimmed by 8 bases and J by 3 bases, 9 bases remained unmatched. Germline V gene data show CDR1 as MDHEN and CDR2 as SYDVKM. As DNA, the CDR3 is TGTGCCAGCTCACGGGCGGGGGGATTCTACAATGAGCAGTTCTTC. Encoded protein: CASSRAGGFYNEQFF. Based on the CDR3 plus reference TRBV28 and TRBJ2-1, the full variable domain is DVKVTQSSRYLVKRTGEKVFLECVQDMDHENMFWYRQDPGLGLRLIYFSYDVKMKEKGDIPEGYSVSREKKERFSLILESASTNQTSMYLCASSRAGGFYNEQFFGPGTRLTVL.

This chain links TRBV19 with TRBJ2-7; 11 positions agree with TRBD1. Trimming at V came to 5 bases and at J to 2 bases, leaving 8 bases not matched to a gene. The CDR3 length is 16 residues. Germline V CDR1 and CDR2: LNHDA, SQIVND (reference sequence). CDR3 amino acids: CASSLMGQGGTYEQYF. The CDR3 DNA reads TGTGCCAGTAGTCTCATGGGACAGGGGGGAACCTACGAGCAGTACTTC.

This clone was seen more than once but under ten times. The rearrangement joins TRBV7-7 to TRBJ2-5, with 7 bases identical to TRBD1. With 5 bases clipped from V and 1 base from J, the junction kept 4 bases outside the gene matches. This CDR3 comprises 14 residues. The germline V gene has CDR1 SSHAT and CDR2 FNYEAQ (reference sequence). The CDR3 sequence: CASSPGTAQETQYF. CDR3 nucleotide sequence: TGTGCCAGCAGCCCCGGGACAGCCCAAGAGACCCAGTACTTC.

CDR3 sequence: CASTPGPNTGELFF. Written as DNA, the CDR3 is TGTGCCAGCACCCCGGGCCCGAACACCGGGGAGCTGTTTTTT. The rearrangement uses TRBV2 and TRBJ2-2, with D unclear. V was clipped by 7 bases and J by 0 bases, with 9 bases between them. The CDR3 has 14 amino acids. The germline CDR1 and CDR2 sequences are SNHLY and FYNNEI. The full variable domain, its missing parts supplied by reference TRBV2 and TRBJ2-2, is EPEVTQTPSHQVTQMGQEVILRCVPISNHLYFYWYRQILGQKVEFLVSFYNNEISEKSEIFDDQFSVERPDGSNFTLKIRSTKLEDSAMYFCASTPGPNTGELFFGEGSRLTVL.

This chain joins TRBV20-1 and TRBJ1-5; D gene uncertain. Germline V lookup: CDR1 DFQATT, CDR2 SNEGSKA (reference sequence). The CDR3 runs 10 residues. The V gene lost 3 bases and the J gene lost 6 bases, with 3 bases spanning the gap. In DNA, the CDR3 is TGCAGTGCTAGCGGTCAGCCCCAGCATTTT. Its protein is CSASGQPQHF.

The genes are TRBV7-2 and TRBJ1-1; no clear D gene. The CDR3 runs to 15 residues. Between the trimmed V and J ends, which lost 1 base and 4 bases, there was a span of 13 bases. Per the germline V gene, CDR1 is SGHTA and CDR2 is FQGNSA. This CDR3 is CASSLVAGLGTEAFF. CDR3 in DNA: TGTGCCAGCAGCTTAGTGGCGGGTCTGGGCACTGAAGCTTTCTTT.

V usage is TRBV7-9 and J usage is TRBJ2-5; the D is unclear. Between the trimmed V and J ends, which lost 1 base and 4 bases, there was a span of 10 bases. Germline V lookup: CDR1 SEHNR, CDR2 FQNEAQ (reference sequence). CDR3 length: 14 amino acids. The CDR3 sequence is CASSLGLGGETQYF. For the CDR3, the DNA is TGTGCCAGCAGCTTAGGGCTAGGTGGAGAGACCCAGTACTTC.

The chain links TRBV7-2 to TRBJ2-5; 13 bases map to TRBD2. The junction had 3 bases not matched to a gene; V was cut back by 5 bases and J by 6 bases. Germline loops: CDR1 SGHTA, CDR2 FQGNSA. The CDR3 length is 14 residues. The CDR3 here is CASSGLAGAKTQYF. The CDR3 nucleotides read TGTGCCAGCAGCGGACTAGCGGGGGCCAAGACCCAGTACTTC.

This rearrangement joins TRBV7-2 to TRBJ2-3; a possible D gene is TRBD2 (6 bases). Trimming took 5 bases from V and 2 from J, leaving 11 bases between them. From germline, CDR1 is SGHTA and CDR2 FQGNSA. The CDR3 has 14 residues. The CDR3 sequence is CASSTGRTTDTQYF. CDR3 bases: TGTGCCAGCAGCACCGGGAGAACCACAGATACGCAGTATTTT.

The V and J genes are TRBV11-1 and TRBJ2-5; 8 bases fit TRBD1. The CDR3 spans 14 residues. With V trimmed by 5 bases and J by 4 bases, 6 bases remained unmatched. The germline V gene encodes CDR1 SGHAT and CDR2 FQDESV (reference sequence). CDR3 sequence (DNA): TGTGCCAGCAGCCGAGGAGGACAGGGAGAGACCCAGTACTTC. Protein product: CASSRGGQGETQYF.

The genes are TRBV4-1 and TRBJ2-5; 7 bases line up with TRBD1. This CDR3 is 14 amino acids long. The trim removed 1 base at V and 2 bases at J, leaving 1 base unmatched. From germline, CDR1 is MGHRA and CDR2 YSYEKL. The CDR3 nucleotides read TGCGCCAGCAGCCAAGGGGACAGACAAGAGACCCAGTACTTC. Translating gives CASSQGDRQETQYF.

V and J are TRBV28 and TRBJ1-1; 10 nucleotides align to TRBD1. The CDR3 length is 13 residues. With 6 bases clipped from V and 4 bases from J, the junction kept 2 bases outside the gene matches. Germline loops: CDR1 MDHEN, CDR2 SYDVKM. CDR3 sequence (DNA): TGTGCCAGCAGAAGGACAGGGGGCACTGAAGCTTTCTTT. This translates into CASRRTGGTEAFF.

In its sample, this clone was seen a few times. This chain uses TRBV28 with TRBJ1-1; weak D call: TRBD1 (5 bases). V shed 6 bases and J shed 6 bases, with 14 bases lying between them. The CDR3 runs to 13 residues. The germline V gene encodes CDR1 MDHEN and CDR2 SYDVKM. The CDR3 loop is CASSPYRSSEAFF. The CDR3 DNA is TGTGCCAGCAGCCCTTACAGGTCCTCTGAAGCTTTCTTT.

The chain links TRBV2 to TRBJ1-2; a possible D gene is TRBD1 (6 bases). The CDR3 consists of 11 residues. Germline V gives CDR1 SNHLY, CDR2 FYNNEI. V lost 6 bases to trimming and J lost 6 bases, with 8 bases between them. The chain's CDR3 is CASRYRDGYTF. In DNA form, the CDR3 reads TGTGCCAGCAGGTACAGGGATGGCTACACCTTC.

This clone was seen only a few times. The rearrangement links TRBV21-1 to TRBJ2-2; TRBD2, as called in the table, went unchecked against the DNA. TRBV21-1 is a pseudogene segment. CDR3 length equals 14 residues. The CDR3 reads CASSKRGYTGELFF. The CDR3 DNA reads as TGTGCCAGCAGCAAACGGGGGTACACCGGGGAGCTGTTTTTT.